These 14 T cell receptor beta chains came from one sample sequenced in a study of blood T cell repertoires in COVID-19. Data came from immunoSEQ multiplex PCR; TCRdb stores just in-frame clones and leaves some out. The sample has about 400,000 clones, about 89% seen once. Specimen: peripheral blood. The receptors here all came from a woman aged 30 to 39 with acute or convalescent COVID-19.

The rearrangement uses TRBV5-5 and TRBJ1-1, with a tentative D call TRBD1 (5 bases). Germline lookup yields CDR1 SGHKS and CDR2 YYEKEE (reference sequence). V gave up 4 bases and J gave up 2 bases, with 12 bases separating them. This CDR3 has 14 amino acids. This CDR3 reads CASSGPTANTEAFF. CDR3 nucleotide sequence: TGTGCCAGCAGCGGTCCGACAGCTAACACTGAAGCTTTCTTT. The whole variable domain, filled in from reference TRBV5-5 and TRBJ1-1, reads DAGVTQSPTHLIKTRGQQVTLRCSPISGHKSVSWYQQVLGQGPQFIFQYYEKEERGRGNFPDRFSARQFPNYSSELNVNALLLGDSALYLCASSGPTANTEAFFGQGTRLTVV.

The chain has TRBV25-1 and TRBJ2-3, with D possibly matching TRBD1 (5 bases). The CDR3 has 15 amino acids. V was trimmed by 2 bases and J by 3 bases, leaving 12 bases between them. In germline, CDR1 is MGHDK, CDR2 SYGVNS. The CDR3 DNA reads as TGTGCCAGCAGTGAAATCTCAGGGCTTACAGATACGCAGTATTTT. Its protein is CASSEISGLTDTQYF.

Only one count was recorded for this clone. The CDR3 DNA is TGTGCCAGCAGCTTATCCCCAGCGGATAACTATGGCTACACCTTC. Residues: CASSLSPADNYGYTF. The V call is TRBV7-9, the J call TRBJ1-2; D is uncertain. The germline gives CDR1 SEHNR, CDR2 FQNEAQ (reference sequence). Trimming took 2 bases from V and 1 from J, leaving 11 bases between them. The CDR3 runs to 15 residues. The entire variable domain, with the rest obtained from reference TRBV7-9 and TRBJ1-2, is as follows: DTGVSQNPRHKITKRGQNVTFRCDPISEHNRLYWYRQTLGQGPEFLTYFQNEAQLEKSRLLSDRFSAERPKGSFSTLEIQRTEQGDSAMYLCASSLSPADNYGYTFGSGTRLTVV.

This rearrangement joins TRBV7-9 to TRBJ1-1, with a possible D match to TRBD1 (6 bases). With 2 bases removed from V and 4 bases from J, the gap between germline ends came to 17 bases. CDR3 length: 16 residues. CDR1 is SEHNR and CDR2 is FQNEAQ in the germline V gene (reference sequence). CDR3 loop: CASSLHGGLKSTEAFF. The CDR3 nucleotides are TGTGCCAGCAGCTTACACGGGGGGCTCAAATCCACTGAAGCTTTCTTT.

The V gene is TRBV6-5, the J gene TRBJ1-1; 7 nucleotides match TRBD1. Trimming cost V 2 bases and J 5 bases; bases outside gene matches: 2. The CDR3 loop spans 13 amino acids. Germline CDR1 is MNHEY and CDR2 is SVGAGI. The CDR3 loop is CASSYEQGTEAFF. For the CDR3, the DNA is TGTGCCAGCAGTTACGAACAGGGGACTGAAGCTTTCTTT.

The rearrangement joins TRBV28 to TRBJ2-3, with 7 bases that match TRBD1. This CDR3 spans 15 amino acids. The germline gives CDR1 MDHEN, CDR2 SYDVKM. The ends lost 6 bases at V and 1 base at J; junction bases unmatched: 7. In DNA form, the CDR3 reads TGTGCCAGCAGCCATAGGGACAGAGGCACAGATACGCAGTATTTT. This encodes CASSHRDRGTDTQYF.

The gene calls are TRBV11-2 and TRBJ1-1, with TRBD1 as a possible D gene (6 bases). The CDR3 spans 14 residues. V was trimmed by 5 bases and J by 5 bases, leaving 15 bases between them. Germline values: CDR1 SGHAT, CDR2 FQNNGV. The CDR3 nucleotides read TGTGCCAGCAGCGTGGACAGAGTAGGGACTGAAGCTTTCTTT. It encodes CASSVDRVGTEAFF.

The rearrangement links TRBV6-1 to TRBJ1-1, with D perhaps TRBD1 (6 bases). The CDR3 spans 13 residues. Germline values: CDR1 MNHNS, CDR2 SASEGT. V shed 3 bases and J shed 1 base, with 6 bases lying between them. The CDR3 sequence: CASSDRGNTEAFF. DNA for the CDR3: TGTGCCAGCAGTGACAGGGGGAACACTGAAGCTTTCTTT.

Details on this clone: This sample also contains other DNA sequences that code for the same CDR3. The V gene is TRBV6-5, the J gene TRBJ1-2; unclear D gene. V was trimmed by 1 base and J by 3 bases, leaving 6 bases between them. The CDR3 sequence is 13 residues long. From germline, CDR1 is MNHEY and CDR2 SVGAGI. CDR3 loop: CASSYLADYGYTF. The CDR3 DNA follows: TGTGCCAGCAGTTACTTGGCAGACTATGGCTACACCTTC.

The chain couples TRBV5-6 to TRBJ2-5; no reliable D call. There are 15 residues in the CDR3. In germline, CDR1 is SGHDT, CDR2 YYEEEE. Trimming took off 4 bases at V and 2 bases at J, with 15 bases between the two ends. CDR3 region: CASSLTSQKQETQYF. CDR3 coding DNA: TGTGCCAGCAGCCTTACGTCGCAGAAGCAAGAGACCCAGTACTTC.

The V gene is TRBV11-3, the J gene TRBJ2-3; 9 bases are shared with TRBD2. Germline V gene data show CDR1 as SGHNT and CDR2 as YENEEA. This CDR3 is built from 16 residues. Trimming at V came to 0 bases and at J to 0 bases, leaving 1 base not matched to a gene. The CDR3 spells CASSLDAGGSTDTQYF. In DNA, the CDR3 is TGTGCCAGCAGCTTAGACGCGGGGGGGAGCACAGATACGCAGTATTTT.

The chain employs TRBV7-6 and TRBJ1-4, with a possible D match to TRBD1 (6 bases). The germline V gene has CDR1 SGHVS and CDR2 FNYEAQ. There are 15 residues in the CDR3. V was clipped by 6 bases and J by 5 bases, with 16 bases between them. CDR3 loop: CASSQMRQENEKLFF. CDR3 DNA: TGTGCCAGCAGTCAGATGCGACAGGAGAATGAAAAACTGTTTTTT.

This chain links TRBV29-1 with TRBJ2-3; 9 bases line up with TRBD2. Germline CDR1 SQVTM, CDR2 ANQGSEA. This CDR3 is 13 amino acids long. The V segment lost 7 bases and the J segment 1 base; nucleotides outside the gene matches: 3. DNA of the CDR3: TGCAGCGCTAGCGGGGCCCGCACAGATACGCAGTATTTT. This sequence encodes CSASGARTDTQYF.

This clone was detected once. The J gene is TRBJ1-2, the V gene TRBV5-1; possibly TRBD1 for D (6 bases). Germline V lookup: CDR1 SGHRS, CDR2 YFSETQ. This CDR3 region has 17 residues. Between the trimmed V and J ends, which lost 0 bases and 5 bases, there was a span of 20 bases. CDR3: CASSLGDTEVIWYGYTF. CDR3 nucleotides: TGCGCCAGCAGCTTGGGGGACACCGAGGTTATTTGGTATGGCTACACCTTC.